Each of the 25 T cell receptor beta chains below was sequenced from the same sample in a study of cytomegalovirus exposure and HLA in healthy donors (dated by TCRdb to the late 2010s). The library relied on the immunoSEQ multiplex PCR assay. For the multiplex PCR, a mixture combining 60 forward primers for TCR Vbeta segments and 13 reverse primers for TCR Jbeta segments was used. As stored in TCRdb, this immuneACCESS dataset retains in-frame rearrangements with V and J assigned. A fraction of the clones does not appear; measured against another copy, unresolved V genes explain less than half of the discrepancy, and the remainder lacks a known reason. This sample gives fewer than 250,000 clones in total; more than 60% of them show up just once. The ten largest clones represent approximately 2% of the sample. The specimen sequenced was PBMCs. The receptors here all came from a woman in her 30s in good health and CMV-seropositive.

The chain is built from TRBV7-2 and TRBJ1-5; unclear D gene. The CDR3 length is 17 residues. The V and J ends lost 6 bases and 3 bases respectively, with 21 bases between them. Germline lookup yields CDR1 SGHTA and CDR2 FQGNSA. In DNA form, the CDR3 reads TGTGCCAGCAGTCTAGCCCCCATAGCAGCCCCCAATCAGCCCCAGCATTTT. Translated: CASSLAPIAAPNQPQHF. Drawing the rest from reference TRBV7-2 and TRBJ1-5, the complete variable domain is GAGVSQSPSNKVTEKGKDVELRCDPISGHTALYWYRQSLGQGLEFLIYFQGNSAPDKSGLPSDRFSAERTGGSVSTLTIQRTQQEDSAVYLCASSLAPIAAPNQPQHFGDGTRLSIL.

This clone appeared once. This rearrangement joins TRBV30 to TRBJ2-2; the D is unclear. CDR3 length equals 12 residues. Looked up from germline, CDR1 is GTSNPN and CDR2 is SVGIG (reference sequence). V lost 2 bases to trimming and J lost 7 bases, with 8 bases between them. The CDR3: CAWSPQFGELFF. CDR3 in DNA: TGTGCCTGGAGTCCCCAATTCGGGGAGCTGTTTTTT.

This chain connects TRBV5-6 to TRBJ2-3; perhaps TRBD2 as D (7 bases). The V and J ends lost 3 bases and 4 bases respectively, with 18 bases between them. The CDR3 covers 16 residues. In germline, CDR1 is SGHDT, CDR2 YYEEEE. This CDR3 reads CASSSLPGGLPDTQYF. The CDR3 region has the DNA TGTGCCAGCAGCTCTCTCCCGGGGGGCCTCCCAGATACGCAGTATTTT.

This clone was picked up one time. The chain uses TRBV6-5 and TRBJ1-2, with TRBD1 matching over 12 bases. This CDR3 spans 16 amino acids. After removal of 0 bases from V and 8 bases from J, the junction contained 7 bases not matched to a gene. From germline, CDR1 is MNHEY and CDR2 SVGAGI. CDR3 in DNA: TGTGCCAGCAGTTACTCGAGGGACAGGGGGCCAGTAGGCTACACCTTC. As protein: CASSYSRDRGPVGYTF.

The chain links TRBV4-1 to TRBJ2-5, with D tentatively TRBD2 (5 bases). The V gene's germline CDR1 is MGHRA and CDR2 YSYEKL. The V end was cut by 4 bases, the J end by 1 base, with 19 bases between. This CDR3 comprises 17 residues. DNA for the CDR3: TGCGCCAGCAGCCGGAGCGCCAACAGAGGGCTCCAAGAGACCCAGTACTTC. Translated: CASSRSANRGLQETQYF.

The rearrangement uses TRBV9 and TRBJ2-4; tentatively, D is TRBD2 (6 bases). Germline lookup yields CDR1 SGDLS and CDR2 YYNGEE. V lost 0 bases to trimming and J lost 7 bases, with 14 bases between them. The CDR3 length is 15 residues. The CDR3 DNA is TGTGCCAGCAGCGTAGGGCTAGCGAGTAAGAACATTCAGTACTTC. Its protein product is CASSVGLASKNIQYF. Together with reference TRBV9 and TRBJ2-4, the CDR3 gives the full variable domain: DSGVTQTPKHLITATGQRVTLRCSPRSGDLSVYWYQQSLDQGLQFLIQYYNGEERAKGNILERFSAQQFPDLHSELNLSSLELGDSALYFCASSVGLASKNIQYFGAGTRLSVL.

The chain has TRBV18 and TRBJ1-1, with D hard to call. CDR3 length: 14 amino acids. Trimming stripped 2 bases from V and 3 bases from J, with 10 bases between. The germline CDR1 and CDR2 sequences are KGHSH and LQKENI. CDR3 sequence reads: CASSPVAGDTEAFF. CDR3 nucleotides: TGTGCCAGCTCACCAGTAGCGGGTGACACTGAAGCTTTCTTT. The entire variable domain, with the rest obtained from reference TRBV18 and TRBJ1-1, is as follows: NAGVMQNPRHLVRRRGQEARLRCSPMKGHSHVYWYRQLPEEGLKFMVYLQKENIIDESGMPKERFSAEFPKEGPSILRIQQVVRGDSAAYFCASSPVAGDTEAFFGQGTRLTVV.

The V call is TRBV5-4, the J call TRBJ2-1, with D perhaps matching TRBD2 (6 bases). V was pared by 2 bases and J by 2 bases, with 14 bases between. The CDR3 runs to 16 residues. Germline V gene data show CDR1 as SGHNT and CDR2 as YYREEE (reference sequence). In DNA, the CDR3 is TGTGCCAGCAGCTTTCGGGCCGGAGGGCCCTACAATGAGCAGTTCTTC. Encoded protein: CASSFRAGGPYNEQFF.

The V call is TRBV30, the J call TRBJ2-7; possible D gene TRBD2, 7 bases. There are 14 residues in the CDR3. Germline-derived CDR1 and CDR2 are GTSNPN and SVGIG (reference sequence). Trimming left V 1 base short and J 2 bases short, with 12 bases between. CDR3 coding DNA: TGTGCCTGGAGTGGTGGCGGGGGCACCTACGAGCAGTACTTC. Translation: CAWSGGGGTYEQYF.

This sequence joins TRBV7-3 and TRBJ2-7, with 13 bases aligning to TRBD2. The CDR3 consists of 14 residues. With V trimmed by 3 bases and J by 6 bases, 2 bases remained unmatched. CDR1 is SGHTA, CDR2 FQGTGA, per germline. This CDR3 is CASSLTSGGTEQYF. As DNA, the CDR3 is TGTGCCAGCAGCTTGACTAGCGGGGGGACCGAGCAGTACTTC.

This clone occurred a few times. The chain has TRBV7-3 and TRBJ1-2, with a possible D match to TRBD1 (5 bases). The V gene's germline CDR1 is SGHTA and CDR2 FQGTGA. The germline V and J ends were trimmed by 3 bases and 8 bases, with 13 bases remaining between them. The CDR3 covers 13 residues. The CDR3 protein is CASSFRDSAGYTF. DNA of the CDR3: TGTGCCAGCAGCTTCAGGGACTCGGCCGGCTACACCTTC. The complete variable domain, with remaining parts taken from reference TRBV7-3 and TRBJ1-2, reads GAGVSQTPSNKVTEKGKYVELRCDPISGHTALYWYRQSLGQGPEFLIYFQGTGAADDSGLPNDRFFAVRPEGSVSTLKIQRTERGDSAVYLCASSFRDSAGYTFGSGTRLTVV.

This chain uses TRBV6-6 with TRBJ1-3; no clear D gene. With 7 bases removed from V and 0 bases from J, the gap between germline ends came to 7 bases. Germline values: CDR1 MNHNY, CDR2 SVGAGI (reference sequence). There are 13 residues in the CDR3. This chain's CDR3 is CASMEGSGNTIYF. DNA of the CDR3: TGTGCCAGCATGGAGGGCTCTGGAAACACCATATATTTT.

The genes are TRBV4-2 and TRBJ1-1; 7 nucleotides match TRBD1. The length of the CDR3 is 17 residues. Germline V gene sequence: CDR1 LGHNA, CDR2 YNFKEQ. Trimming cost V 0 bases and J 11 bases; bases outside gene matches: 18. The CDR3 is CASSQDLSGGGQFSAFF. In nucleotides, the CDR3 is TGTGCCAGCAGCCAAGATCTCTCTGGAGGGGGCCAATTTTCCGCTTTCTTT.

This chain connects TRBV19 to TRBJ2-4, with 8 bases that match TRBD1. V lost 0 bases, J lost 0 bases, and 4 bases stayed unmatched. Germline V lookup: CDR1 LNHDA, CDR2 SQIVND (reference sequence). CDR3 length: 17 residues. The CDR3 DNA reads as TGTGCCAGTAGTATAGAGCAGGGGGCCGTAGCCAAAAACATTCAGTACTTC. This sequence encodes CASSIEQGAVAKNIQYF.

The DNA of the CDR3 is TGTGCCAGCAGCGTAGGTCCAGGGGGCCTCACTGAAGCTTTCTTT. It translates to CASSVGPGGLTEAFF. The chain joins TRBV9 to TRBJ1-1; 8 bases fit TRBD1. The germline CDR1 and CDR2 sequences are SGDLS and YYNGEE. The CDR3 is 15 residues long. After removal of 0 bases from V and 4 bases from J, the junction contained 5 bases not matched to a gene.

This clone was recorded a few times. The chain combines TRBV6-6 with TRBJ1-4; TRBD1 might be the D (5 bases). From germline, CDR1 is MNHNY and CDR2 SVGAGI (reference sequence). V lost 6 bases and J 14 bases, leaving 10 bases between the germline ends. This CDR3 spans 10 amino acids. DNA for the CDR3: TGTGCCAGCAGGGAGGGGATCCTGTTTTTT. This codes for CASREGILFF.

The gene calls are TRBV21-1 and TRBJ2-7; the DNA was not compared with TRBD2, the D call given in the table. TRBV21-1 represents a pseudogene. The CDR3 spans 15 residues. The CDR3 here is CASSSRGAPSYEQYF. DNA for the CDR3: TGTGCCAGCAGCAGTAGAGGAGCGCCCTCCTACGAGCAGTACTTC.

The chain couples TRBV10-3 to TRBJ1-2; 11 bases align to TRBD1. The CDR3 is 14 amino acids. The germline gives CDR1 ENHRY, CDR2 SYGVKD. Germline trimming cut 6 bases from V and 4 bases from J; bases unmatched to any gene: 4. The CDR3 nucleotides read TGTGCCATCAGAACCGGGACAGGGGGCTATGGCTACACCTTC. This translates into CAIRTGTGGYGYTF.

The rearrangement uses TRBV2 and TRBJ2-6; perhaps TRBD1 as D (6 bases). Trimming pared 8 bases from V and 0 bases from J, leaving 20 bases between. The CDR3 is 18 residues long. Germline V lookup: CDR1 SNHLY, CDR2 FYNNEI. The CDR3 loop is CASGMTGPTHSGANVLTF. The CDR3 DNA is TGTGCCAGCGGAATGACAGGCCCGACCCACTCTGGGGCCAACGTCCTGACTTTC. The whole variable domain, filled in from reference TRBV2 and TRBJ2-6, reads EPEVTQTPSHQVTQMGQEVILRCVPISNHLYFYWYRQILGQKVEFLVSFYNNEISEKSEIFDDQFSVERPDGSNFTLKIRSTKLEDSAMYFCASGMTGPTHSGANVLTFGAGSRLTVL.

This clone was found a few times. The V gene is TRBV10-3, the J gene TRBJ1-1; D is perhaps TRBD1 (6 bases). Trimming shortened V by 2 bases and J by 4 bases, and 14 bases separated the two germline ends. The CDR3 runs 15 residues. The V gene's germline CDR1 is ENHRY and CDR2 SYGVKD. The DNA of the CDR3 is TGTGCCATCAGTGAGACGGGACATGGGGGCACTGAAGCTTTCTTT. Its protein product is CAISETGHGGTEAFF.

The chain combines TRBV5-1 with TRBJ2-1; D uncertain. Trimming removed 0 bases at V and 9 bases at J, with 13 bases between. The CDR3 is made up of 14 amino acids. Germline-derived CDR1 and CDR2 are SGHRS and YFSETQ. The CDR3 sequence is CASSLGANQAEQFF. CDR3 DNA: TGCGCCAGCAGCTTGGGAGCCAATCAGGCTGAGCAGTTCTTC.

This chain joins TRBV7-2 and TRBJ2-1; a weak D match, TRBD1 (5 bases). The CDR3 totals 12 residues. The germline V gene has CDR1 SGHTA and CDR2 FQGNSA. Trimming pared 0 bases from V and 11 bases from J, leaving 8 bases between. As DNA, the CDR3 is TGTGCCAGCAGCTTAGCGCAGGGTAAGCAGTTCTTC. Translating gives CASSLAQGKQFF.

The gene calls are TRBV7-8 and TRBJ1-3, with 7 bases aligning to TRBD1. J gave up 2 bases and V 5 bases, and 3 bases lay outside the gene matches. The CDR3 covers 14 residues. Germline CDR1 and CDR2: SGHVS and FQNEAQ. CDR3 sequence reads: CASSPTGAGNTIYF. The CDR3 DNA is TGTGCCAGCAGCCCCACAGGGGCTGGAAACACCATATATTTT.

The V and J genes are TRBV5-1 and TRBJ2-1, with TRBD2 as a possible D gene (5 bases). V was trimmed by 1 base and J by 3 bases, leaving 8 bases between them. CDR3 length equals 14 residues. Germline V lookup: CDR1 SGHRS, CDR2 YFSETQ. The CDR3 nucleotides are TGCGCCAGCAGCTTGAGCGGAGACTACAATGAGCAGTTCTTC. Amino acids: CASSLSGDYNEQFF.

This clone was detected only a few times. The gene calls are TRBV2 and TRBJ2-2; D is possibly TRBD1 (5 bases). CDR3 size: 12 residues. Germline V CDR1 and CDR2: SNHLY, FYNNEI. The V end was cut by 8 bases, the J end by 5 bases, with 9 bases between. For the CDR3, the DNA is TGTGCCAGCCGACAGAGAACCGGGGAGCTGTTTTTT. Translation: CASRQRTGELFF. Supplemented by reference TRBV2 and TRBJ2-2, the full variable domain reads EPEVTQTPSHQVTQMGQEVILRCVPISNHLYFYWYRQILGQKVEFLVSFYNNEISEKSEIFDDQFSVERPDGSNFTLKIRSTKLEDSAMYFCASRQRTGELFFGEGSRLTVL.